Listed below are T cell receptor beta chains from one sample, sequenced in a study of beta chain features in type 1 diabetes. Produced via immunoSEQ multiplex PCR; TCRdb's table is partial and in-frame only. The table includes about 700,000 clones, around 15% detected once. Source material: naive CD4+ T cells from blood. The source is a man between 18 and 29 years old with type 1 diabetes. Each CDR3 is given with its conserved first and last residue. A D gene is named only where the DNA matches it firmly. Some rows have no size entry. The others give once, few or many, or a class for an expanded clone.

J: TRBJ2-3
D: NA
size: few
V: TRBV7-2
CDR3: CASSFPGSSSVQYF
DNA: TGTGCCAGCAGCTTCCCGGGAAGTTCCTCGGTGCAGTATTTT

J: TRBJ1-1
D: TRBD1
size: many
V: TRBV29-1
CDR3: CSVGQGWMNTEAFF
DNA: TGCAGCGTCGGACAGGGCTGGATGAACACTGAAGCTTTCTTT

J: TRBJ2-5
D: TRBD2
size: NA
V: TRBV5-1
CDR3: CASSSGLGETQYF
DNA: TGCGCCAGCAGCTCCGGACTAGGGGAGACCCAGTACTTC

J: TRBJ2-6
D: NA
size: NA
V: TRBV19
CDR3: CATHGGTGANVLTF
DNA: TGTGCCACCCACGGGGGTACAGGGGCCAACGTCCTGACTTTC

J: TRBJ1-1
D: NA
size: NA
V: TRBV7-9
CDR3: CASSLVRNTEAFF
DNA: TGTGCCAGCAGCTTAGTCAGAAACACTGAAGCTTTCTTT

J: TRBJ2-4
D: TRBD2
size: few
V: TRBV7-6
CDR3: CASSLEVAGLAKNIQYF
DNA: TGTGCCAGCAGCTTAGAGGTAGCGGGCCTAGCCAAAAACATTCAGTACTTC

J: TRBJ1-3
D: NA
size: NA
V: TRBV27
CDR3: CASSLRGSGNTIYF
DNA: TGTGCCAGCAGTTTAAGGGGATCTGGAAACACCATATATTTT

J: TRBJ2-3
D: TRBD2
size: NA
V: TRBV30
CDR3: CAWATGTSGVGTQYF
DNA: TGTGCCTGGGCAACCGGGACTAGCGGGGTGGGTACGCAGTATTTT

J: TRBJ2-5
D: NA
size: NA
V: TRBV12-5
CDR3: CASGFRTSEEETQYF
DNA: TGTGCTAGTGGTTTTAGGACTTCCGAGGAGGAGACCCAGTACTTC

J: TRBJ1-1
D: NA
size: NA
V: TRBV6-5
CDR3: CASTHRFTEAFF
DNA: TGTGCCAGCACCCACAGGTTTACTGAAGCTTTCTTT

J: TRBJ2-7
D: TRBD1
size: few
V: TRBV6-1
CDR3: CASSTGQLVVGEQYF
DNA: TGTGCCAGCAGCACGGGACAGCTGGTTGTTGGCGAGCAGTACTTC

J: TRBJ2-7
D: NA
size: few
V: TRBV29-1
CDR3: CSATGTGSSYEQYF
DNA: TGCAGCGCAACCGGGACGGGGAGCTCCTACGAGCAGTACTTC

J: TRBJ2-4
D: NA
size: few
V: TRBV29-1
CDR3: CSVPRTGAKNIQYF
DNA: TGCAGCGTCCCCAGAACAGGAGCCAAAAACATTCAGTACTTC

J: TRBJ1-4
D: TRBD1
size: NA
V: TRBV7-2
CDR3: CASSIGQGNEKLFF
DNA: TGTGCCAGCAGCATTGGACAGGGGAATGAAAAACTGTTTTTT

J: TRBJ1-6
D: TRBD1
size: NA
V: TRBV30
CDR3: CAWSVPGGVYNSPLHF
DNA: TGTGCCTGGAGTGTACCAGGGGGTGTCTATAATTCACCCCTCCACTTT

J: TRBJ2-3
D: NA
size: few
V: TRBV13
CDR3: CASSPRTDNTDTQYF
DNA: TGTGCCAGCAGCCCACGGACAGATAACACAGATACGCAGTATTTT